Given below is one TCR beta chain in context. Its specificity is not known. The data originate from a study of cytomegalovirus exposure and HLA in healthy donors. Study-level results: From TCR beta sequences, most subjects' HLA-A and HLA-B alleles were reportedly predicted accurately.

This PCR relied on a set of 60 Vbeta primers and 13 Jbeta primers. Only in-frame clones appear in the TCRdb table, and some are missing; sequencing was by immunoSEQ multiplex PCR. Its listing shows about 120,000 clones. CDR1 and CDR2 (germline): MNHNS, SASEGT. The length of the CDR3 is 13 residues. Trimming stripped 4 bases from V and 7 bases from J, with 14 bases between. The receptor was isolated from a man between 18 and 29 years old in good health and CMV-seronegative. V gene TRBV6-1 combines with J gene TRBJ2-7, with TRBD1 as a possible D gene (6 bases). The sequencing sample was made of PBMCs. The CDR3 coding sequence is TGTGCCAGCAGTGTTAGGACAGCCGTGGAGCAGTACTTC. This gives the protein CASSVRTAVEQYF.